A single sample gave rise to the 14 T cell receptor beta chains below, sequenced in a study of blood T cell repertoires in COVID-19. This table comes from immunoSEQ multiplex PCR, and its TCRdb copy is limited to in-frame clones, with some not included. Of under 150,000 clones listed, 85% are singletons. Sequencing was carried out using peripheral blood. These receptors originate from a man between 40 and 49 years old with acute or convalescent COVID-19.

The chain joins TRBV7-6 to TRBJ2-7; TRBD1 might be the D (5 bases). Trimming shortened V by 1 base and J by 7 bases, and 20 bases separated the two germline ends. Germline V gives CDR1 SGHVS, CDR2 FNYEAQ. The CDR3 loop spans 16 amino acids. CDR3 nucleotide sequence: TGTGCCAGCAGCTTAGTAGGGGCGGCGGCTTTATCGGAGCAGTACTTC. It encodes CASSLVGAAALSEQYF.

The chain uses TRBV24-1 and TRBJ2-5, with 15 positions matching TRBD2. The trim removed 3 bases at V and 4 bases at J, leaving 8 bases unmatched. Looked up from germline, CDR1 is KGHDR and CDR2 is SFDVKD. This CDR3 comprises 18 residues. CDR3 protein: CATSDAGLAGGLGETQYF. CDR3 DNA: TGTGCCACCAGTGATGCGGGACTAGCGGGGGGATTAGGAGAGACCCAGTACTTC.

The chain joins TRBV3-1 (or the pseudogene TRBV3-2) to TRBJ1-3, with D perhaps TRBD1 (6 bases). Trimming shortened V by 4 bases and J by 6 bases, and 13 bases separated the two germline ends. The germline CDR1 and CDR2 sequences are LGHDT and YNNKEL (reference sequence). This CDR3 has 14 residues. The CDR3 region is CASSPRGSVNTIYF. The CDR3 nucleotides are TGTGCCAGCAGCCCCAGGGGTTCCGTAAACACCATATATTTT.

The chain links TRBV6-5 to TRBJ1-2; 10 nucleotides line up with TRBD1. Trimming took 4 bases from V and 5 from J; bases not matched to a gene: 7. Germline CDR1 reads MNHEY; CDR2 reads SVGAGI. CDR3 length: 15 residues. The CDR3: CASSSGTGAQYGYTF. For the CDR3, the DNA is TGTGCCAGCAGTTCCGGGACAGGGGCGCAATATGGCTACACCTTC.

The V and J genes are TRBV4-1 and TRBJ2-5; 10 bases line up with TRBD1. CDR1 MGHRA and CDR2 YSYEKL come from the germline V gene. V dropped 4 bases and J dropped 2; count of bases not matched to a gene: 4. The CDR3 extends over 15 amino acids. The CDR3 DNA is TGCGCCAGCAGCCGAGGGACAGGGGAGCAAGAGACCCAGTACTTC. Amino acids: CASSRGTGEQETQYF.

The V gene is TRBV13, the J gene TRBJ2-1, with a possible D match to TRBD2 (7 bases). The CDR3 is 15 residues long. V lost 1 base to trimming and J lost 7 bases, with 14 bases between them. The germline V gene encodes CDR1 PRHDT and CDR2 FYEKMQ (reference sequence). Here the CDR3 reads CASSLVFGGRNEQFF. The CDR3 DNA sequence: TGTGCCAGCAGCTTAGTGTTCGGGGGGCGGAATGAGCAGTTCTTC. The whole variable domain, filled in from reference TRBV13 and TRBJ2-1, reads AAGVIQSPRHLIKEKRETATLKCYPIPRHDTVYWYQQGPGQDPQFLISFYEKMQSDKGSIPDRFSAQQFSDYHSELNMSSLELGDSALYFCASSLVFGGRNEQFFGPGTRLTVL.

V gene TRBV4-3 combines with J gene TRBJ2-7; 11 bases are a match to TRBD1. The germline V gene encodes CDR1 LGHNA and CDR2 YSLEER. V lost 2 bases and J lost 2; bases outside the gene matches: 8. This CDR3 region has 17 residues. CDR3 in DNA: TGCGCCAGCAGCCAACAACGAGGACAGGGGGCGACCTACGAGCAGTACTTC. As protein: CASSQQRGQGATYEQYF.

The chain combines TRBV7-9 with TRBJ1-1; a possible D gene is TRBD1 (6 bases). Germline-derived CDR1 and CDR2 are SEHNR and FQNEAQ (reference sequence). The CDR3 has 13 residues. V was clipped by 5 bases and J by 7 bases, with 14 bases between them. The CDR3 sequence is CASSPPGGNEAFF. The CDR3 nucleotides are TGTGCCAGCAGCCCGCCGGGGGGCAATGAAGCTTTCTTT.

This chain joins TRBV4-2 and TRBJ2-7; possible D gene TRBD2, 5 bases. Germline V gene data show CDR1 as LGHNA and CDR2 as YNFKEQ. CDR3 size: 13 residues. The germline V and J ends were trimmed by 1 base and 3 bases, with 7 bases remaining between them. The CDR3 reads CASSQGGLYEQYF. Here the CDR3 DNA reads TGTGCCAGCAGCCAAGGAGGACTCTACGAGCAGTACTTC.

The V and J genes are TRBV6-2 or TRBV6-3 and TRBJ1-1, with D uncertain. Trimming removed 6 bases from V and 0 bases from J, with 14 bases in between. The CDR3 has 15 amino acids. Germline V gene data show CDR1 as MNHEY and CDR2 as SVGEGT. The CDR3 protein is CASSSTISLNTEAFF. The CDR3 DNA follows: TGTGCCAGCAGCAGTACTATCTCATTGAACACTGAAGCTTTCTTT.

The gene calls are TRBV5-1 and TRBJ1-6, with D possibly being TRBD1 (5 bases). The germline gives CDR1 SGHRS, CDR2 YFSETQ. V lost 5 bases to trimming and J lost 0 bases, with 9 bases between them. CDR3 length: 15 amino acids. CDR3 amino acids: CASRTDSSYNSPLHF. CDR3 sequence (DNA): TGCGCCAGCAGGACCGACAGCTCCTATAATTCACCCCTCCACTTT.

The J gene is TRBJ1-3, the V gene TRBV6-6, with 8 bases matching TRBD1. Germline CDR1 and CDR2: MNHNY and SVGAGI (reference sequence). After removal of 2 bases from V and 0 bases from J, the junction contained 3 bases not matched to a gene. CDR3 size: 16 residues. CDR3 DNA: TGTGCCAGCAGTTACGGGACAGGCTTCTCTGGAAACACCATATATTTT. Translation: CASSYGTGFSGNTIYF.

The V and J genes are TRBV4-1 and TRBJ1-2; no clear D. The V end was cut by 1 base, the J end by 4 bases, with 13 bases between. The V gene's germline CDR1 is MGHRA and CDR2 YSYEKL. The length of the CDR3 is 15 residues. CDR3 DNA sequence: TGCGCCAGCAGCCAAGCTGAGTTTGCGGTCTATGGCTACACCTTC. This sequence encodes CASSQAEFAVYGYTF.

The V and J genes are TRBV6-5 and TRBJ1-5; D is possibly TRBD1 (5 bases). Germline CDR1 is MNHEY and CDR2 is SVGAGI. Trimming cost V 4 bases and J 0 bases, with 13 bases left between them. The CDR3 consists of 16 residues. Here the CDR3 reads CASSSSGGVSNQPQHF. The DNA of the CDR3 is TGTGCCAGCAGTTCTTCTGGAGGGGTTAGCAATCAGCCCCAGCATTTT.